These T cell receptor beta chains were read from a single sample in a study of OX40 agonist ivuxolimab in advanced cancers. Only in-frame clones appear in the TCRdb table, and some are missing; sequencing was by immunoSEQ multiplex PCR. The sample has some 80,000 clones, 80% to 90% seen once; the top ten hold approximately 25%. Source: CD4+ or CD8+ T cells sorted from blood, taken in a trial of the OX40 agonist ivuxolimab. Every receptor here comes from an adult with an advanced solid tumor such as melanoma, head and neck, liver or kidney cancer. Both conserved end residues are part of each CDR3. Each record gives: clone size, V gene, D gene, J gene, CDR3 protein, CDR3 DNA. The D gene is left open where the match is weak. Some rows mark clone size as missing; the rest say once, few, many or name a class of expanded clone.

>.|TRBV18|.|TRBJ2-5
CASSPRTGEETQYF
TGTGCCAGCTCACCACGGACGGGCGAGGAGACCCAGTACTTC
>.|TRBV5-5|.|TRBJ1-6
CASSSTGALDSPLHF
TGTGCCAGCAGCTCCACGGGGGCACTGGATTCACCCCTCCACTTT
>.|TRBV14|.|TRBJ2-3
CASSLTVDTQYF
TGTGCCAGCAGTCTGACAGTAGATACGCAGTATTTT
>.|TRBV11-3|.|TRBJ2-3
CASSQERTDTQYF
TGCGCCAGCAGCCAAGAGCGCACAGATACGCAGTATTTT
>.|TRBV10-1|TRBD2|TRBJ2-3
CASSGSSGGGTDTQYF
TGCGCCAGCAGTGGATCGAGCGGGGGGGGCACAGATACGCAGTATTTT
>.|TRBV6-1|TRBD1|TRBJ1-1
CASSTMGQGTLTAFF
TGTGCCAGCAGTACTATGGGACAGGGGACCCTAACGGCTTTCTTT
>.|TRBV5-6|.|TRBJ2-7
CASSLVREPYEQYF
TGTGCCAGCAGCTTGGTTCGGGAGCCCTACGAGCAGTACTTC
>.|TRBV29-1|TRBD2|TRBJ2-5
CSVPGTSEETQYF
TGCAGCGTTCCCGGGACTAGCGAGGAGACCCAGTACTTC
>.|TRBV2|.|TRBJ2-1
CASDREGNEQFF
TGTGCCAGTGACAGGGAGGGGAATGAGCAGTTCTTC
>once|TRBV11-3|.|TRBJ2-2
CASSLAGPSNTGELFF
TGTGCCAGCAGCTTAGCTGGCCCTTCGAACACCGGGGAGCTGTTTTTT
>.|TRBV19|.|TRBJ2-7
CASSRTPQEGLYEQYF
TGTGCCAGTAGTAGAACGCCCCAGGAGGGACTCTACGAGCAGTACTTC
>.|TRBV7-2|.|TRBJ2-1
CASSSRTANEQFF
TGTGCCAGCAGCTCCCGGACAGCAAATGAGCAGTTCTTC
>.|TRBV6-5|TRBD1|TRBJ2-3
CASSLRQGAVDTQYF
TGTGCCAGCAGTCTACGACAGGGGGCTGTCGATACGCAGTATTTT
>.|TRBV28|TRBD2|TRBJ2-3
CASSLSGGRLAGSTDTQYF
TGTGCCAGCAGTTTATCTGGTGGGAGACTAGCGGGGAGCACAGATACGCAGTATTTT
>.|TRBV25-1|.|TRBJ2-5
CASVYDLGGQETQYF
TGTGCCAGTGTGTACGATCTAGGGGGCCAAGAGACCCAGTACTTC